The 11 T cell receptor beta chains listed next were all sequenced from one sample in a study of T cell responses to AZD1222 COVID-19 vaccine. This table comes from immunoSEQ multiplex PCR, and its TCRdb copy is limited to in-frame clones, with some not included. The sample shows tens of thousands of clones, about 90% of them seen only once. Material: peripheral blood, obtained 28 days after the second AZD1222 dose. The receptors were sampled from an adult who received the AZD1222 COVID-19 vaccine.

The V call is TRBV3-1 (or the pseudogene TRBV3-2), the J call TRBJ2-7; 7 bases align to TRBD2. The CDR3 is 17 amino acids. With V trimmed by 1 base and J by 2 bases, 11 bases remained unmatched. From germline, CDR1 is LGHDT and CDR2 YNNKEL (reference sequence). CDR3 protein: CASSQGASLAEAYEQYF. The CDR3 DNA sequence: TGTGCCAGCAGCCAAGGAGCTAGTCTAGCGGAAGCCTACGAGCAGTACTTC.

The sample holds one count of this clone. This chain connects TRBV3-1 (or the pseudogene TRBV3-2) to TRBJ1-1; D not resolved. V was clipped by 6 bases and J by 3 bases, with 17 bases between them. The CDR3 consists of 15 residues. Per germline, CDR1 LGHDT and CDR2 YNNKEL (reference sequence). CDR3 loop: CASRPEGSRDTEAFF. In nucleotides, the CDR3 is TGTGCCAGCAGACCTGAGGGCAGTCGGGACACTGAAGCTTTCTTT.

In this sample, this clone turned up once. This chain connects TRBV9 to TRBJ1-1; a weak D match, TRBD1 (5 bases). The V end lost 3 bases, the J end lost 0 bases, and 9 bases lay between the germline ends. This CDR3 has 14 amino acids. The germline V gene has CDR1 SGDLS and CDR2 YYNGEE. CDR3 sequence (DNA): TGTGCCAGCAGCGAGGGACGTCTGAACACTGAAGCTTTCTTT. Translated: CASSEGRLNTEAFF.

V and J are TRBV7-2 and TRBJ2-3, with TRBD2 matching 13 bases. V shed 3 bases, J shed 2 bases, and the junction held 2 bases outside the gene matches. The germline gives CDR1 SGHTA, CDR2 FQGNSA. The length of the CDR3 is 16 residues. In DNA form, the CDR3 reads TGTGCCAGCAGCTTGGGACTAGCGGGATACACAGATACGCAGTATTTT. Protein sequence: CASSLGLAGYTDTQYF.

The J gene is TRBJ2-7, the V gene TRBV30; no clear D. Trimming pared 3 bases from V and 0 bases from J, leaving 3 bases between. The germline V gene encodes CDR1 GTSNPN and CDR2 SVGIG (reference sequence). The CDR3 runs to 11 residues. The CDR3 sequence is CAWSNSYEQYF. The CDR3 region has the DNA TGTGCCTGGAGCAACTCCTACGAGCAGTACTTC.

The chain couples TRBV30 to TRBJ1-1; D unclear. Looked up from germline, CDR1 is GTSNPN and CDR2 is SVGIG (reference sequence). Trimming cost V 4 bases and J 1 base, with 10 bases left between them. The CDR3 loop spans 13 amino acids. CDR3 sequence: CAWTRQRNTEAFF. DNA of the CDR3: TGTGCCTGGACAAGGCAGCGGAACACTGAAGCTTTCTTT.

V usage is TRBV15 and J usage is TRBJ2-6; 9 bases are shared with TRBD1. Trimming removed 0 bases from V and 0 bases from J; junction bases left unmatched: 6. Germline values: CDR1 LNHNV, CDR2 YYDKDF (reference sequence). The CDR3 extends over 19 amino acids. The CDR3 is CATSRDWGQGVSGANVLTF. The CDR3 DNA sequence: TGTGCCACCAGCAGAGATTGGGGACAGGGAGTCTCTGGGGCCAACGTCCTGACTTTC.

CDR3 loop: CSSTRGPGNEQFF. For the CDR3, the DNA is TGCAGCTCAACTCGTGGGCCCGGGAATGAGCAGTTCTTC. The chain joins TRBV29-1 to TRBJ2-1; D ambiguous. Between the trimmed V and J ends, which lost 8 bases and 7 bases, there was a span of 18 bases. Germline CDR1 reads SQVTM; CDR2 reads ANQGSEA. The CDR3 is made up of 13 amino acids.

In this sample, this clone turned up once. The rearrangement uses TRBV6-2 or TRBV6-3 and TRBJ2-2, with 15 bases identical to TRBD2. Trimming cost V 2 bases and J 3 bases; bases outside gene matches: 7. The CDR3 loop spans 19 amino acids. Germline values: CDR1 MNHEY, CDR2 SVGEGT. The CDR3 nucleotides read TGTGCCAGCAGTTACCCCCCCGGGACTAGCGGGAGGCACACCGGGGAGCTGTTTTTT. It is translated as CASSYPPGTSGRHTGELFF.

The rearrangement joins TRBV19 to TRBJ2-1; TRBD2 agrees at 11 bases. Germline V CDR1 and CDR2: LNHDA, SQIVND (reference sequence). The trim removed 3 bases at V and 3 bases at J, leaving 13 bases unmatched. This CDR3 spans 19 amino acids. The CDR3 loop is CASSILGFSGRAHYNEQFF. CDR3 coding DNA: TGTGCCAGTAGTATCCTGGGGTTTAGCGGGAGGGCCCACTACAATGAGCAGTTCTTC.

The chain couples TRBV15 to TRBJ2-5; 10 nucleotides agree with TRBD1. The CDR3 covers 15 residues. CDR1 is LNHNV and CDR2 is YYDKDF in the germline V gene (reference sequence). V lost 4 bases to trimming and J lost 1 base; unmatched junction nucleotides: 3. The CDR3 region has the DNA TGTGCCACCAGCACCCGGACAGGGGGCCAAGAGACCCAGTACTTC. This translates into CATSTRTGGQETQYF.